Each of the 5 T cell receptor beta chains below was sequenced from the same sample in a study of T cells in Graves' hyperthyroidism and ophthalmopathy. The CDR3 regions of TCR beta were amplified from RNA transcripts. The TCR CDR3 was amplified in a first-round RT-PCR using the HTBI primer set. TCRdb reanalysed the multiplex PCR reads using MiXCR and keeps one entry per CDR3 protein. The table lists approximately 640,000 distinct CDR3 sequences, 17% of them singletons. Sequenced input: blood. The receptors here all came from a man between 45 and 60 years old with Graves' hyperthyroidism.

This clonotype was found many times. The rearrangement joins TRBV27 to TRBJ1-1, with D tentatively TRBD1 (6 bases). Germline CDR1 MNHEY, CDR2 SMNVEV (reference sequence). The CDR3 consists of 14 residues. Trimming left V 3 bases short and J 2 bases short, with 10 bases between. The CDR3 sequence: CASSLRGDNTEAFF. CDR3 nucleotide sequence: TGTGCCAGCAGTTTGAGGGGGGACAACACTGAAGCTTTCTTT.

The CDR3 coding sequence is TGTGCCTGGAGTGAAAGGGGGATGGAGACCCAGTACTTC. Protein product: CAWSERGMETQYF. This chain joins TRBV30 and TRBJ2-5; D may be TRBD1 (6 bases). Trimming stripped 1 base from V and 5 bases from J, with 11 bases between. Germline V gene sequence: CDR1 GTSNPN, CDR2 SVGIG (reference sequence). CDR3 length: 13 amino acids.

This clonotype was recorded at least ten times. The gene calls are TRBV3-1 and TRBJ1-1; TRBD1 is a possible D gene (5 bases). The germline V gene encodes CDR1 LGHDT and CDR2 YNNKEL (reference sequence). This CDR3 spans 13 amino acids. Trimming shortened V by 5 bases and J by 4 bases, and 11 bases separated the two germline ends. The CDR3 DNA follows: TGTGCCAGCAGCGCCGCAGGGACCACTGAAGCTTTCTTT. It encodes CASSAAGTTEAFF.

This clonotype has more than one count but fewer than ten. V gene TRBV19 combines with J gene TRBJ2-1; 11 bases are a match to TRBD2. J gave up 5 bases and V 6 bases, and 6 bases lay outside the gene matches. The CDR3 totals 15 residues. Germline V CDR1 and CDR2: LNHDA, SQIVND (reference sequence). CDR3 bases: TGTGCCAGTAGCTTTTCTAGCGGGAGGAACAATGAGCAGTTCTTC. Its translation: CASSFSSGRNNEQFF. The whole variable domain, remainder taken from reference TRBV19 and TRBJ2-1, is DGGITQSPKYLFRKEGQNVTLSCEQNLNHDAMYWYRQDPGQGLRLIYYSQIVNDFQKGDIAEGYSVSREKKESFPLTVTSAQKNPTAFYLCASSFSSGRNNEQFFGPGTRLTVL.

This clonotype has just a few counts. This sequence joins TRBV27 and TRBJ1-1, with D unresolved. Between the trimmed V and J ends, which lost 3 bases and 0 bases, there was a span of 8 bases. This CDR3 is built from 14 residues. Germline V gives CDR1 MNHEY, CDR2 SMNVEV (reference sequence). The CDR3 here is CASSFFGVNTEAFF. CDR3 in DNA: TGTGCCAGCAGTTTTTTTGGGGTGAACACTGAAGCTTTCTTT.